A single sample gave rise to the 13 T cell receptor beta chains below, sequenced in a study of OX40 agonist ivuxolimab in advanced cancers. Profiling relied on immunoSEQ multiplex PCR, and the TCRdb table lists in-frame clones only, not all of them. The sample lists 50,000 to 70,000 clones; roughly 89% were seen once. The input for sequencing was CD4+ or CD8+ T cells sorted from blood, taken in a trial of the OX40 agonist ivuxolimab. Every receptor here comes from an adult with an advanced solid tumor such as melanoma, head and neck, liver or kidney cancer.

This clone qualifies as medium-sized. The chain carries TRBV11-2 and TRBJ2-7; D tentatively fits TRBD1 or TRBD2 (5 bases each). Germline V gene lookup returns CDR1 SGHAT and CDR2 FQNNGV. The germline V and J ends were trimmed by 0 bases and 12 bases, with 15 bases remaining between them. This CDR3 contains 13 residues. The CDR3 loop reads CASSLEGPWGAYF. In nucleotides, the CDR3 is TGTGCCAGCAGCTTAGAGGGACCATGGGGAGCGTACTTC.

CDR3 protein: CASSPSGLGQYF. The CDR3 DNA follows: TGTGCCAGCAGCCCTAGCGGGCTAGGGCAGTATTTT. The chain carries TRBV5-8 and TRBJ2-3; 8 bases are shared with TRBD2. CDR1 is SGHTS, CDR2 YDEGEE, per germline. This CDR3 spans 12 amino acids. J lost 11 bases, V lost 4 bases, and 6 bases had no gene match.

The J gene is TRBJ1-5, the V gene TRBV10-3, with D perhaps TRBD1 (5 bases). CDR3 length: 13 residues. With 11 bases removed from V and 5 bases from J, the gap between germline ends came to 16 bases. Per the germline V gene, CDR1 is ENHRY and CDR2 is SYGVKD. The CDR3 DNA follows: TGTGCCTCTAACAGCAGGGTCGATCAGCCCCAGCATTTT. Its protein is CASNSRVDQPQHF.

V usage is TRBV19 and J usage is TRBJ2-4; TRBD2 is a possible D gene (6 bases). V lost 0 bases, J lost 5 bases, and 11 bases lay in between. This CDR3 contains 15 residues. CDR1 and CDR2 (germline): LNHDA, SQIVND (reference sequence). The CDR3: CASSIDAGPENIQYF. For the CDR3, the DNA is TGTGCCAGTAGTATAGATGCGGGGCCCGAAAACATTCAGTACTTC. The full variable domain, its missing parts supplied by reference TRBV19 and TRBJ2-4, is DGGITQSPKYLFRKEGQNVTLSCEQNLNHDAMYWYRQDPGQGLRLIYYSQIVNDFQKGDIAEGYSVSREKKESFPLTVTSAQKNPTAFYLCASSIDAGPENIQYFGAGTRLSVL.

This chain connects TRBV28 to TRBJ2-7, with 7 bases lining up with TRBD2. The CDR3 has 12 amino acids. Germline lookup yields CDR1 MDHEN and CDR2 SYDVKM. Trimming took 6 bases from V and 8 from J; bases not matched to a gene: 7. The CDR3 region has the DNA TGTGCCAGCAGCGATTGGCGGGGGAAGCAGTACTTC. Translating it yields CASSDWRGKQYF.

The genes are TRBV7-9 and TRBJ2-7, with 8 bases aligning to TRBD1. The CDR3 has 14 amino acids. The germline gives CDR1 SEHNR, CDR2 FQNEAQ (reference sequence). The trim removed 3 bases at V and 6 bases at J, leaving 7 bases unmatched. For the CDR3, the DNA is TGTGCCAGCAGCTTTCAGGGGGCTAATATCGAGCAGTACTTC. Its translation: CASSFQGANIEQYF. The whole variable domain, remainder taken from reference TRBV7-9 and TRBJ2-7, is DTGVSQNPRHKITKRGQNVTFRCDPISEHNRLYWYRQTLGQGPEFLTYFQNEAQLEKSRLLSDRFSAERPKGSFSTLEIQRTEQGDSAMYLCASSFQGANIEQYFGPGTRLTVT.

This clone was counted between two and nine times. The chain employs TRBV9 and TRBJ1-2; D not resolved. Germline lookup yields CDR1 SGDLS and CDR2 YYNGEE. The CDR3 sequence is 15 residues long. With 0 bases removed from V and 7 bases from J, the gap between germline ends came to 16 bases. CDR3 region: CASSVGGQEFRGYTF. In DNA form, the CDR3 reads TGTGCCAGCAGCGTAGGCGGTCAGGAATTTCGTGGCTACACCTTC.

The V call is TRBV30, the J call TRBJ1-3; D is unclear. The CDR3 consists of 14 residues. Germline V gene sequence: CDR1 GTSNPN, CDR2 SVGIG (reference sequence). Trimming took off 5 bases at V and 0 bases at J, with 11 bases between the two ends. The CDR3 here is CAWRGPSSGNTIYF. The CDR3 bases are TGTGCCTGGCGAGGGCCGAGCTCTGGAAACACCATATATTTT.

This chain connects TRBV6-6 to TRBJ2-1; D is unclear. The germline V and J ends were trimmed by 5 bases and 11 bases, with 19 bases remaining between them. Germline CDR1 MNHNY, CDR2 SVGAGI (reference sequence). CDR3 size: 14 residues. The CDR3 DNA reads as TGTGCCAGCAGTGACCTTCCACTACCCTTGAAGCAGTTCTTC. Its translation is CASSDLPLPLKQFF.

This clone showed up just a few times. The chain links TRBV6-6 to TRBJ1-2, with TRBD1 identical over 7 bases. Germline loops: CDR1 MNHNY, CDR2 SVGAGI (reference sequence). J lost 6 bases, V lost 3 bases, and 10 bases had no gene match. This CDR3 is 15 amino acids long. DNA of the CDR3: TGTGCCAGCAGTTATGGACACAGGGGCGAGGATGGCTACACCTTC. This encodes CASSYGHRGEDGYTF.

This chain uses TRBV6-1 with TRBJ1-5; 8 bases align to TRBD1. The germline CDR1 and CDR2 sequences are MNHNS and SASEGT. Trimming took 6 bases from V and 5 from J; bases not matched to a gene: 9. The CDR3 extends over 15 amino acids. This chain's CDR3 is CASRTPGQVDQPQHF. The CDR3 bases are TGTGCCAGCAGAACCCCGGGACAGGTGGATCAGCCCCAGCATTTT.

V usage is TRBV11-2 and J usage is TRBJ1-1; perhaps TRBD1 as D (5 bases). V lost 5 bases and J 11 bases, leaving 21 bases between the germline ends. The CDR3 extends over 14 amino acids. The germline gives CDR1 SGHAT, CDR2 FQNNGV. CDR3 DNA sequence: TGTGCCAGCAGCCCCCAACGCGGCAGGGCCGCGGCTTTCTTT. It specifies CASSPQRGRAAAFF.

This chain uses TRBV13 with TRBJ2-7; 8 bases match TRBD1. V lost 0 bases to trimming and J lost 5 bases; unmatched junction nucleotides: 3. The CDR3 spans 14 residues. Germline-derived CDR1 and CDR2 are PRHDT and FYEKMQ (reference sequence). DNA for the CDR3: TGTGCCAGCAGCTTAGGACAGGGGGTCCACGAGCAGTACTTC. It is translated as CASSLGQGVHEQYF.